These T cell receptor beta chains were read from a single sample in a study of cytotoxic CD8 clonotypes in ibrutinib-treated CLL. Generated by immunoSEQ multiplex PCR, the TCRdb table keeps only in-frame clones and is missing some. The sample includes about 140,000 clones, around 90% of them seen just once. The input for sequencing was PBMCs, taken after 12 months of ibrutinib treatment. These receptors were taken from a human donor with chronic lymphocytic leukemia. The CDR3 runs from the conserved cysteine through the conserved F or W. The order of the fields is V gene, J gene, D gene, clone size, CDR3 protein, CDR3 DNA. A D gene is named only where the DNA matches it firmly. Expanded clones get a size class; other rows say once, few or many, or leave the size out.

TRBV5-1	TRBJ1-3	NA	once	CASSLDLHSGNTIYF	TGCGCCAGCAGCTTGGACCTTCACTCTGGAAACACCATATATTTT
TRBV18	TRBJ1-5	NA	NA	CASSPRGEPQHF	TGTGCCAGCTCACCAAGGGGGGAGCCCCAGCATTTT
TRBV7-2	TRBJ2-7	NA	NA	CASESLSYEQYF	TGTGCCAGCGAGAGTTTGAGCTACGAGCAGTACTTC
TRBV7-9	TRBJ2-7	NA	NA	CASSLGMGQGGPYEQYF	TGTGCCAGCAGCTTAGGGATGGGGCAGGGAGGCCCCTACGAGCAGTACTTC
TRBV28	TRBJ1-5	NA	NA	CASSLLPGRGKINQPQHF	TGTGCCAGCAGTTTACTTCCGGGACGGGGAAAGATCAATCAGCCCCAGCATTTT
TRBV28	TRBJ1-2	NA	NA	CATGGGGRTYGYTF	TGTGCCACCGGCGGCGGGGGCAGAACTTATGGCTACACCTTC
TRBV27	TRBJ2-2	NA	NA	CASSLSPGNTGELFF	TGTGCCAGCAGCCTATCCCCGGGGAACACCGGGGAGCTGTTTTTT
TRBV10-3	TRBJ2-3	TRBD2	NA	CAISGTSGSSSTDTQYF	TGTGCCATCAGTGGTACTAGCGGGTCGTCTAGCACAGATACGCAGTATTTT
TRBV5-1	TRBJ1-2	TRBD1	NA	CASSLGQGEGYTF	TGCGCCAGCAGCCTGGGACAGGGTGAGGGCTACACCTTC
TRBV20-1	TRBJ1-2	NA	once	CSARRPGGYTF	TGCAGTGCTAGGCGTCCAGGGGGCTACACCTTC
TRBV6-5	TRBJ2-7	NA	NA	CASSYRGGTLPYEQYF	TGTGCCAGCAGTTACCGAGGAGGGACCCTTCCCTACGAGCAGTACTTC
TRBV30	TRBJ2-3	NA	NA	CAWSGGASVKEDTQYF	TGTGCCTGGAGTGGAGGGGCTAGCGTTAAGGAAGATACGCAGTATTTT
TRBV19	TRBJ1-2	TRBD1	NA	CASSMPPPNRGHGYTF	TGTGCCAGTAGTATGCCCCCACCAAACAGGGGGCATGGCTACACCTTC
TRBV25-1	TRBJ2-1	NA	NA	CASSETNSGRGAWNEQFF	TGTGCCAGCAGTGAAACTAATAGCGGAAGGGGGGCTTGGAATGAGCAGTTCTTC
TRBV7-3	TRBJ2-3	NA	NA	CASSAITDTQYF	TGTGCCAGCAGCGCGATCACAGATACGCAGTATTTT
TRBV29-1	TRBJ2-2	NA	NA	CSGRESVATGELFF	TGCAGCGGTAGGGAGAGCGTGGCCACCGGGGAGCTGTTTTTT
TRBV10-3	TRBJ2-3	NA	NA	CAIRPGRDTDTQYF	TGTGCCATCAGGCCAGGGAGAGACACAGATACGCAGTATTTT
TRBV29-1	TRBJ2-5	TRBD1	NA	CSAQRGTGEQETQYF	TGCAGCGCCCAAAGGGGGACAGGGGAACAAGAGACCCAGTACTTC
TRBV6-1	TRBJ2-3	TRBD2	NA	CASSDIAGDRPDTQYF	TGTGCCAGCAGTGACATAGCGGGAGACAGGCCAGATACGCAGTATTTT
TRBV9	TRBJ1-4	NA	NA	CASSVGQGTNEKLFF	TGTGCCAGCAGCGTAGGGCAGGGGACGAATGAAAAACTGTTTTTT
TRBV6-1	TRBJ2-2	NA	NA	CASSDRVGNTGELFF	TGTGCCAGCAGTGATCGGGTCGGGAACACCGGGGAGCTGTTTTTT
TRBV29-1	TRBJ2-1	TRBD1	NA	CSVEGQDSSYNEQFF	TGCAGCGTCGAGGGACAGGATAGCTCCTACAATGAGCAGTTCTTC
TRBV5-1	TRBJ2-7	NA	NA	CASSLDGEYEQYF	TGCGCCAGCAGCTTGGATGGGGAATACGAGCAGTACTTC
TRBV19	TRBJ2-3	NA	NA	CASSMSAGDTQYF	TGTGCCAGTAGTATGTCTGCAGGAGATACGCAGTATTTT
TRBV10-1	TRBJ2-7	NA	NA	CASKRSQGYEQYF	TGCGCCAGCAAGAGGAGCCAAGGCTACGAGCAGTACTTC
TRBV28	TRBJ2-4	NA	NA	CASSRTVLKNIQYF	TGTGCCAGCAGTCGTACCGTACTCAAAAACATTCAGTACTTC
TRBV10-3	TRBJ2-7	TRBD1	NA	CAIGTGVPYEQYF	TGTGCCATCGGGACAGGGGTCCCCTACGAGCAGTACTTC